Listed below are T cell receptor beta chains from one sample, sequenced in a study of blood T cell repertoires in COVID-19. TCRdb's copy holds only in-frame clones and misses some; the assay was immunoSEQ multiplex PCR. The profile shows under 250,000 clones, roughly 87% of them singletons. The sequenced sample consisted of peripheral blood. These receptors came from a man aged 18-30 years with active or convalescent COVID-19. CDR3s leave out the opening cysteine and the closing phenylalanine or tryptophan.

J,V,CDR3
TRBJ1-4,TRBV30,AWSVLGAANEKLF
TRBJ1-1,TRBV6-2/TRBV6-3,ASSTRDRRTEAF
TRBJ2-7,TRBV6-2/TRBV6-3,ASSYSVLVEEQY
TRBJ1-2,TRBV7-9,ASSLLRGQAVYGYT
TRBJ1-5,TRBV20-1,SASTGAIYSNQPQH
TRBJ2-1,TRBV5-8,ASSLARGSEQF
TRBJ1-2,TRBV9,ASSVASEGNYGYT
TRBJ1-3,TRBV6-5,ASRGTSGNTIY
TRBJ2-2,TRBV19,ASSQGYVAGELF
TRBJ2-1,TRBV5-1,ASSLGLASYNEQF
TRBJ1-4,TRBV6-5,ASSYGGGTVLEKLF
TRBJ2-3,TRBV6-2/TRBV6-3,ASSDRAIRGTQY
TRBJ2-5,TRBV2,ASSVETSGLETQY
TRBJ1-2,TRBV18,ASSPPTGGLGFYGYT
TRBJ2-5,TRBV5-4,ASSLGTGGKETQY
TRBJ2-1,TRBV9,ASSVGDRGTGQF
TRBJ1-2,TRBV15,ATSGGRRYT
TRBJ1-5,TRBV7-2,ASSLFGFEGQPQH
TRBJ1-4,TRBV7-2,ASSLSGRSNEKLF
TRBJ1-2,TRBV4-1,ASSQDRDYGYT
TRBJ1-1,TRBV12-2,ASRQCRESVNTEAF
TRBJ1-5,TRBV20-1,SASAGGYSNQPQH
TRBJ2-1,TRBV19,ASSIDRRGHNEQF
TRBJ1-1,TRBV7-9,ASSRGQKNTEAF
TRBJ2-5,TRBV7-2,AVTIQGATQY
TRBJ1-6,TRBV18,ASSLRTGASSPLH
TRBJ2-2,TRBV5-6,ASSTGLAGGPGSTGELF
TRBJ2-1,TRBV6-5,ASSYLAGGPYNEQF
TRBJ2-7,TRBV5-4,ASSPGSSGSYEQY
TRBJ1-5,TRBV19,ASGETADQPQH
TRBJ2-2,TRBV6-5,ASIKGAGGELF
TRBJ1-1,TRBV12-2,ASRLALGKGAGTEAF
TRBJ1-1,TRBV6-6,ASRSDNLLRAEAF
TRBJ1-1,TRBV5-6,ASSLDRGLLAF
TRBJ2-7,TRBV7-2,ASSLVGTSGSAPYEQY
TRBJ2-1,TRBV5-1,ASSPGTGAYNEQF
TRBJ2-1,TRBV5-4,ASSPSGDSSYNEQF
TRBJ1-2,TRBV7-2,ASRRTGINYGYT
TRBJ2-3,TRBV29-1,SVRGKAGIPDTQY
TRBJ1-2,TRBV12-2,ASRPTGQEYGYT
TRBJ1-6,TRBV9,ASSASTGTRNSPLH
TRBJ1-3,TRBV4-3,ASSQIYDRGQVLSGNTIY
TRBJ1-1,TRBV19,ASSSTGRTEAF
TRBJ1-2,TRBV9,ASSVAPTGKHYGYT
TRBJ1-1,TRBV5-8,ASSLEDPAEAF
TRBJ1-3,TRBV7-2,ASSRMAGILSNTIY
TRBJ1-1,TRBV4-3,ASSQDPRGSWAEAF
TRBJ2-4,TRBV7-9,ARDKRRAKNIQY
TRBJ1-1,TRBV7-8,ASSFGGQGDTEAF
TRBJ1-5,TRBV18,ASSAGSGQPQH
TRBJ2-1,TRBV28,ASSPGTYYNEQF
TRBJ2-5,TRBV7-9,ASSRDREETQY
TRBJ1-5,TRBV30,AWSGTGVNQPQH
TRBJ2-5,TRBV19,ASSYPGGGETQY
TRBJ1-1,TRBV9,ASTVGVMNTEAF
TRBJ1-2,TRBV6-1,ASSEVWEGNYGYT
TRBJ1-5,TRBV28,ATTSGNQPQH
TRBJ1-2,TRBV10-3,AIFKEREGVYGYT
TRBJ2-1,TRBV11-2,ASSSRPGAEQF
TRBJ2-1,TRBV7-9,ASSLGGTGNEQF